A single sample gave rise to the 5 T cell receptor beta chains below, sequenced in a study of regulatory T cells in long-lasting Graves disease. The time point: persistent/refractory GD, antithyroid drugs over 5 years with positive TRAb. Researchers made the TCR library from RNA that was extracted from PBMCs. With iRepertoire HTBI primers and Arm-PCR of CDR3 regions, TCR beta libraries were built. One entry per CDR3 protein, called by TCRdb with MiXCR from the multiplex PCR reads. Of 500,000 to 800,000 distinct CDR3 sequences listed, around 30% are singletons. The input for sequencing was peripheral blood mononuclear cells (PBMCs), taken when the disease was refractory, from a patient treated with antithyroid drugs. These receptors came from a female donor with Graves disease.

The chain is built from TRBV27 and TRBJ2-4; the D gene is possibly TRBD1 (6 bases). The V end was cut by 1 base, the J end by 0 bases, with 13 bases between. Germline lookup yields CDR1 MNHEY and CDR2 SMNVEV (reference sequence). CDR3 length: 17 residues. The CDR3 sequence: CASSLLGQGSAKNIQYF. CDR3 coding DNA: TGTGCCAGCAGTTTATTGGGGCAGGGGTCAGCCAAAAACATTCAGTACTTC.

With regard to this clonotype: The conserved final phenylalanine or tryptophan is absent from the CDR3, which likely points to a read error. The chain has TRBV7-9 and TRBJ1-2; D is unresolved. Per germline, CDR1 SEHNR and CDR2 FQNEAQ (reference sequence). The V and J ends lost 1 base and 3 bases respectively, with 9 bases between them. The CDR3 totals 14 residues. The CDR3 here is CASSLGAGYYGYTL. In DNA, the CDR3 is TGTGCCAGCAGCTTAGGGGCGGGCTACTATGGCTACACCCTC.

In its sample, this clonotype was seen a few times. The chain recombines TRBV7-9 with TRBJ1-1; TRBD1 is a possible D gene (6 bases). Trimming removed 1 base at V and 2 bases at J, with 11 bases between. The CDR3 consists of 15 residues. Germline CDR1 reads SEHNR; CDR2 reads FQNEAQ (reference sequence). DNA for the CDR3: TGTGCCAGCAGCTTAGGGACAGATAGAAACACTGAAGCTTTCTTT. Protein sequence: CASSLGTDRNTEAFF.

The CDR3 DNA reads as TGTGCCAGCAGCGGTGGACAGGGGACCTCTCCCCCTGAAGCTTTCTTT. It is translated as CASSGGQGTSPPEAFF. This rearrangement joins TRBV6-1 to TRBJ1-1; 9 nucleotides align to TRBD1. The V and J ends lost 6 bases and 6 bases, in that order; junction bases with no gene match: 14. This CDR3 is built from 16 residues. Germline lookup yields CDR1 MNHNS and CDR2 SASEGT.

The CDR3 loop reads CASSTARLVTEAFF. CDR3 nucleotides: TGTGCCAGTAGTACGGCCCGGTTGGTCACTGAAGCTTTCTTT. This chain uses TRBV19 with TRBJ1-1; D gene ambiguous. Germline values: CDR1 LNHDA, CDR2 SQIVND (reference sequence). The CDR3 is made up of 14 amino acids. V shed 4 bases and J shed 4 bases, with 13 bases lying between them.